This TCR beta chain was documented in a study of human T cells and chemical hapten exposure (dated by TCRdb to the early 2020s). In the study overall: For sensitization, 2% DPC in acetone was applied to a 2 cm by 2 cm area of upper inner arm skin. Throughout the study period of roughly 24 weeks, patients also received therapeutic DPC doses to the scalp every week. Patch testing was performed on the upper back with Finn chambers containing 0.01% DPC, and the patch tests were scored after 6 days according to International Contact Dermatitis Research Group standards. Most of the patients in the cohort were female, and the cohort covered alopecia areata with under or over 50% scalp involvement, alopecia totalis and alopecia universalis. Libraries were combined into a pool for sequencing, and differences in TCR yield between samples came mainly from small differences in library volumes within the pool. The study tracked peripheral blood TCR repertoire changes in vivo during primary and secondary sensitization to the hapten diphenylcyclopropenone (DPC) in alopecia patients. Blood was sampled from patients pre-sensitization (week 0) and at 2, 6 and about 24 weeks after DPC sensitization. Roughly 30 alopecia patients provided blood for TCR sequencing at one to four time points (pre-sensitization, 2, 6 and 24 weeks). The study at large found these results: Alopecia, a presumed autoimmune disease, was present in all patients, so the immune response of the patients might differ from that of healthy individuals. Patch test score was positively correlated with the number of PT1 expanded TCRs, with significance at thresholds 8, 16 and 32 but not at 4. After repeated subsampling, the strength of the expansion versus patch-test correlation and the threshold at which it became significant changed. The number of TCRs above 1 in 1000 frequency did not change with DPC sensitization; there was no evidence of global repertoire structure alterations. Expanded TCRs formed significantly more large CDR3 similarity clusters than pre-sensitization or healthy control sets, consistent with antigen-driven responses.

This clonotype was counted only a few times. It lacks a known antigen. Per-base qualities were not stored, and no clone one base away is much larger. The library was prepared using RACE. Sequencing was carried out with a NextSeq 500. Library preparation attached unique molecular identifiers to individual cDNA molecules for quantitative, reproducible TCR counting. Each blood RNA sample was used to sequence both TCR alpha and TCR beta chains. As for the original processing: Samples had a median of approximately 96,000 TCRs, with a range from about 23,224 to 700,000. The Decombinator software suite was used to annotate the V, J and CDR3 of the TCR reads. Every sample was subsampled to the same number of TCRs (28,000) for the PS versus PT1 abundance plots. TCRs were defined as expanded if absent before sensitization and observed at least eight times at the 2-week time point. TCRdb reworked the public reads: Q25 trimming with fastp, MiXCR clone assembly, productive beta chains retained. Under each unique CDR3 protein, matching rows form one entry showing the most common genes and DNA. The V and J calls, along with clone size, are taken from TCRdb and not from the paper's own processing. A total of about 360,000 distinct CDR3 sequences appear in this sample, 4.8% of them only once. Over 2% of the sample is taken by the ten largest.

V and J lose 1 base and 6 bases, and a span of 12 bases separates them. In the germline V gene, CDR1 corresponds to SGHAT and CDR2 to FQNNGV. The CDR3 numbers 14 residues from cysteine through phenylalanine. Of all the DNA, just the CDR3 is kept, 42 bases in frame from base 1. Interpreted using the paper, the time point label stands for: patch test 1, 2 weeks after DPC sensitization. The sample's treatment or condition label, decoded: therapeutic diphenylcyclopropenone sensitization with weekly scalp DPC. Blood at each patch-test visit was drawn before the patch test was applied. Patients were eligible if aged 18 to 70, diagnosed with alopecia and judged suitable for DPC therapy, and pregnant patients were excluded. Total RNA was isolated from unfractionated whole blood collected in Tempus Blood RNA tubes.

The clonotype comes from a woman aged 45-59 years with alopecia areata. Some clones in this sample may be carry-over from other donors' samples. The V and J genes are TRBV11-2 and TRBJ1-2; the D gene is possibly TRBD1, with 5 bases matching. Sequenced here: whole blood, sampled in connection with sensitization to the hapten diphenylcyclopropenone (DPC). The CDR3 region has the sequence CASSLAGGVNGYTF. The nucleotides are TGTGCCAGCAGCTTAGCTGGAGGGGTGAATGGCTACACCTTC. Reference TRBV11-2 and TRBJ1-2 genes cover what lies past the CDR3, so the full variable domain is EAGVAQSPRYKIIEKRQSVAFWCNPISGHATLYWYQQILGQGPKLLIQFQNNGVVDDSQLPKDRFSAERLKGVDSTLKIQPAKLEDSAVYLCASSLAGGVNGYTFGSGTRLTVV.